This passage covers 10 T cell receptor beta chains from one sample sequenced in a study of blood T cells in healthy people across ages. Primed by a sample-barcoded 5' primer and a J-beta primer mix, a second PCR proceeded for about 6 to 12 cycles. TCRdb re-analysed the 5' RACE reads in MiXCR, keeping a single row per CDR3 protein. The repertoire includes 850,000 to 1,100,000 distinct CDR3 sequences, less than 45% of them detected once, and around 14% sits in the top ten. Sequencing input: blood. All receptors come from a man aged 18 to 29 in good health.

This clonotype occurred a few times. For the CDR3, the DNA is TGTGCCAGCAGCCCGGACCCTATGGAGACCCAGTACTTC. This encodes CASSPDPMETQYF. The V call is TRBV5-4, the J call TRBJ2-5; D call uncertain. V shed 4 bases and J shed 5 bases, with 12 bases lying between them. Germline V gene lookup returns CDR1 SGHNT and CDR2 YYREEE (reference sequence). CDR3 size: 13 residues. The whole variable domain, remainder taken from reference TRBV5-4 and TRBJ2-5, is ETGVTQSPTHLIKTRGQQVTLRCSSQSGHNTVSWYQQALGQGPQFIFQYYREEENGRGNFPPRFSGLQFPNYSSELNVNALELDDSALYLCASSPDPMETQYFGPGTRLLVL.

The gene calls are TRBV5-1 and TRBJ1-4; D ambiguous. Germline CDR1 is SGHRS and CDR2 is YFSETQ. V gave up 0 bases and J gave up 8 bases, with 11 bases separating them. The CDR3 is 14 amino acids. The CDR3 here is CASSLDTGQEKLFF. CDR3 nucleotide sequence: TGCGCCAGCAGCTTGGACACCGGTCAGGAAAAACTGTTTTTT. Full variable domain (outside the CDR3, taken from reference TRBV5-1 and TRBJ1-4): KAGVTQTPRYLIKTRGQQVTLSCSPISGHRSVSWYQQTPGQGLQFLFEYFSETQRNKGNFPGRFSGRQFSNSRSEMNVSTLELGDSALYLCASSLDTGQEKLFFGSGTQLSVL.

The V call is TRBV28, the J call TRBJ2-2; maybe TRBD1 (5 bases). CDR1 is MDHEN, CDR2 SYDVKM, per germline. V was cut by 0 bases and J by 6 bases, with 20 bases left in between. CDR3 length: 18 residues. The CDR3 DNA reads as TGTGCCAGCAGTTTATGGTCCAGGGTAGTCAATTTGGCCGGGGAGCTGTTTTTT. This gives the protein CASSLWSRVVNLAGELFF. Filled out from reference TRBV28 and TRBJ2-2, the complete variable domain reads DVKVTQSSRYLVKRTGEKVFLECVQDMDHENMFWYRQDPGLGLRLIYFSYDVKMKEKGDIPEGYSVSREKKERFSLILESASTNQTSMYLCASSLWSRVVNLAGELFFGEGSRLTVL.

This rearrangement joins TRBV7-2 to TRBJ1-1; D might be TRBD1 (5 bases). The V end lost 4 bases, the J end lost 4 bases, and 13 bases lay between the germline ends. This CDR3 is 14 amino acids long. Germline CDR1 and CDR2: SGHTA and FQGNSA. As DNA, the CDR3 is TGTGCCAGCAGCTCGGGGACGGCAAGCACTGAAGCTTTCTTT. It yields the protein CASSSGTASTEAFF.

The chain recombines TRBV20-1 with TRBJ1-1; possibly TRBD1 for D (6 bases). CDR3 size: 14 residues. Germline loops: CDR1 DFQATT, CDR2 SNEGSKA (reference sequence). V lost 5 bases to trimming and J lost 1 base, with 14 bases between them. The CDR3 DNA reads TGCAGTGCTGCAGCAGGGGAGGCGAACACTGAAGCTTTCTTT. Its protein product is CSAAAGEANTEAFF.

The chain employs TRBV12-3 or TRBV12-4 and TRBJ2-4, with D hard to call. The CDR3 consists of 17 residues. V gave up 4 bases and J gave up 3 bases, with 19 bases separating them. In nucleotides, the CDR3 is TGTGCCAGCAGTTACCGCCAGGATCACCCATACAAAAACATTCAGTACTTC. Its protein product is CASSYRQDHPYKNIQYF.

Comments on this clonotype: It may be a read error: a sequence one base away is much more abundant. The chain uses TRBV28 and TRBJ1-5; a weak D match, TRBD1 (5 bases). This CDR3 region has 15 residues. Germline CDR1 reads MDHEN; CDR2 reads SYDVKM. V lost 7 bases to trimming and J lost 5 bases, with 18 bases between them. The CDR3 DNA follows: TGTGCCAGCAACCTTAAACGGACAACTCATCAGCCCCAGCATTTT. It encodes CASNLKRTTHQPQHF.

The chain joins TRBV20-1 to TRBJ1-2; 8 bases fit TRBD1. The CDR3 contains 15 residues. Unmatched junction bases numbered 10, after V lost 7 bases and J lost 0 bases. CDR1 and CDR2 (germline): DFQATT, SNEGSKA (reference sequence). CDR3 amino acids: CSVGQGYYSNYGYTF. For the CDR3, the DNA is TGCAGTGTCGGACAGGGCTACTACTCTAACTATGGCTACACCTTC.

CDR3 sequence: CSVAHPNYGYTF. For the CDR3, the DNA is TGCAGCGTTGCCCACCCTAACTATGGCTACACCTTC. The chain uses TRBV29-1 and TRBJ1-2; D unclear. CDR1 SQVTM and CDR2 ANQGSEA come from the germline V gene. The CDR3 sequence is 12 residues long. Trimming removed 4 bases at V and 0 bases at J, with 6 bases between.

The table lists this clonotype with a few counts. V and J are TRBV4-3 and TRBJ2-5, with a possible D match to TRBD2 (5 bases). The germline CDR1 and CDR2 sequences are LGHNA and YSLEER. The CDR3 sequence is 17 residues long. Trimming stripped 3 bases from V and 5 bases from J, with 22 bases between. As DNA, the CDR3 is TGCGCCAGCAGCCAGGAGTGGTACCGGGATTTAAGTGAGACCCAGTACTTC. Amino acids: CASSQEWYRDLSETQYF.